The 30 T cell receptor beta chains listed next were all sequenced from one sample in a study of early T cells in non-severe SARS-CoV-2 infection. Each CDR3 protein gets one entry after TCRdb re-called the 5' RACE reads with MiXCR. The sample has tens of thousands of distinct CDR3 sequences; roughly 13% are singletons. This sample comprised whole blood, obtained at baseline. The receptor source for this set is an adult who was a healthcare worker with PCR-confirmed SARS-CoV-2 infection or an uninfected control (not recorded which).

This clonotype appeared a few times. The V and J genes are TRBV29-1 and TRBJ2-1; D gene uncertain. Germline loops: CDR1 SQVTM, CDR2 ANQGSEA. The V end lost 2 bases, the J end lost 0 bases, and 14 bases lay between the germline ends. CDR3 length equals 16 residues. Written as DNA, the CDR3 is TGCAGCGTTGAAAGTTCCGAGAGACGCTCCTACAATGAGCAGTTCTTC. The encoded protein is CSVESSERRSYNEQFF.

There are many counts of this clonotype. The rearrangement uses TRBV5-4 and TRBJ2-1; D is possibly TRBD2 (6 bases). The CDR3 has 14 residues. The V end lost 2 bases, the J end lost 6 bases, and 12 bases lay between the germline ends. The germline CDR1 and CDR2 sequences are SGHNT and YYREEE (reference sequence). The CDR3 DNA follows: TGTGCCAGCAGCTTAACCCTAGCGAGCAATGAGCAGTTCTTC. It encodes CASSLTLASNEQFF.

To note about this clonotype: Possible read error: a much larger clone is one base away. The chain recombines TRBV7-3 with TRBJ1-1; D is undetermined. The CDR3 is made up of 13 amino acids. In germline, CDR1 is SGHTA, CDR2 FQGTGA. Written as DNA, the CDR3 is TGTGTCAGCAGCTTAACTCCGGACACTGAAGCTTTCTTT. Translation: CVSSLTPDTEAFF.

This clonotype was detected ten times or more. The genes are TRBV28 and TRBJ2-7, with 8 bases aligning to TRBD2. The trim removed 6 bases at V and 2 bases at J, leaving 9 bases unmatched. The CDR3 spans 15 residues. Germline V gives CDR1 MDHEN, CDR2 SYDVKM. For the CDR3, the DNA is TGTGCCAGCAGGTCCGGGGGGGGCGGCACCTACGAGCAGTACTTC. It translates to CASRSGGGGTYEQYF.

This clonotype occurred a few times. V is TRBV20-1 and J is TRBJ1-4; D is ambiguous. V lost 0 bases and J 8 bases, leaving 16 bases between the germline ends. Per the germline V gene, CDR1 is DFQATT and CDR2 is SNEGSKA (reference sequence). The CDR3 length is 15 residues. Written as DNA, the CDR3 is TGCAGTGCTAGAGATCTCGCGAAGGGAGGAGAAAAACTGTTTTTT. Its protein product is CSARDLAKGGEKLFF.

The V gene is TRBV5-1, the J gene TRBJ2-3; TRBD2 matches at 9 bases. The trim removed 10 bases at V and 1 base at J, leaving 13 bases unmatched. The germline V gene has CDR1 SGHRS and CDR2 YFSETQ. The CDR3 contains 16 residues. CDR3 in DNA: TGCGCCGTATCCCCATATAGCGGGGGTGGCACAGATACGCAGTATTTT. It translates to CAVSPYSGGGTDTQYF.

The rearrangement links TRBV18 to TRBJ2-3; D may match TRBD1 or TRBD2 (5 bases each). The CDR3 runs 14 residues. V dropped 3 bases and J dropped 1 base, with 8 bases sitting between them. Germline loops: CDR1 KGHSH, CDR2 LQKENI. CDR3 loop: CASSPGDGTDTQYF. The DNA for the CDR3 is TGTGCCAGCTCACCTGGGGACGGCACAGATACGCAGTATTTT.

This clonotype has a count of ten or more. The chain has TRBV10-3 and TRBJ2-5; a possible D gene is TRBD1 (5 bases). The V end lost 4 bases, the J end lost 1 base, and 13 bases lay between the germline ends. Per germline, CDR1 ENHRY and CDR2 SYGVKD. This CDR3 contains 15 residues. CDR3 nucleotides: TGTGCCATCAGTGTCGGGCAGGGCGGCCAAGAGACCCAGTACTTC. Residues: CAISVGQGGQETQYF.

This clonotype showed up just a few times. The J gene is TRBJ1-1, the V gene TRBV27; maybe TRBD1 (5 bases). The CDR3 extends over 13 amino acids. Germline V gene data show CDR1 as MNHEY and CDR2 as SMNVEV (reference sequence). Trimming shortened V by 8 bases and J by 0 bases, and 10 bases separated the two germline ends. The CDR3 DNA reads as TGTGCCAGCCGGGGGTTTATGAACACTGAAGCTTTCTTT. Translated, it gives CASRGFMNTEAFF.

This clonotype appeared a few times. The chain couples TRBV24-1 to TRBJ1-5; maybe TRBD1 (5 bases). Per the germline V gene, CDR1 is KGHDR and CDR2 is SFDVKD. V lost 3 bases and J lost 0, with 8 bases in between. This CDR3 is 15 amino acids long. The CDR3 sequence is CATSDRDGSNQPQHF. The CDR3 DNA is TGTGCCACCAGTGATCGGGACGGTAGCAATCAGCCCCAGCATTTT.

This chain joins TRBV12-3 or TRBV12-4 and TRBJ1-1; 8 bases map to TRBD1. The trim removed 7 bases at V and 1 base at J, leaving 5 bases unmatched. The CDR3 is 14 residues long. CDR3 sequence: CASIYGQGNTEAFF. In DNA, the CDR3 is TGTGCCAGCATTTATGGACAGGGGAACACTGAAGCTTTCTTT.

The V and J genes are TRBV6-2 or TRBV6-3 and TRBJ2-3, with D tentatively TRBD2 (5 bases). This CDR3 comprises 18 residues. Germline V lookup: CDR1 MNHEY, CDR2 SVGEGT. Trimming stripped 0 bases from V and 0 bases from J, with 16 bases between. CDR3 bases: TGTGCCAGCAGTTACTCGATTTCCCTAGCCTCTAGCACAGATACGCAGTATTTT. Translation gives CASSYSISLASSTDTQYF.

V usage is TRBV7-9 and J usage is TRBJ2-1; the D gene is possibly TRBD2 (5 bases). Germline CDR1 is SEHNR and CDR2 is FQNEAQ (reference sequence). CDR3 size: 16 residues. Trimming removed 0 bases from V and 7 bases from J, with 16 bases in between. As DNA, the CDR3 is TGTGCCAGCAGCTTAGCGGACTCCCCGAGGATGAATGAGCAGTTCTTC. Translating gives CASSLADSPRMNEQFF.

The chain combines TRBV20-1 with TRBJ2-2; D is possibly TRBD2 (6 bases). V was clipped by 2 bases and J by 5 bases, with 18 bases between them. Germline lookup yields CDR1 DFQATT and CDR2 SNEGSKA (reference sequence). The length of the CDR3 is 16 residues. The CDR3, as DNA: TGCAGTGCTAGACTTGGACGCGGGAAGGTAACCGGGGAGCTGTTTTTT. Encoded protein: CSARLGRGKVTGELFF.

This clonotype showed up just a few times. V and J are TRBV5-4 and TRBJ1-1; D gene unclear. The CDR3 length is 14 residues. Trimming stripped 0 bases from V and 3 bases from J, with 9 bases between. Germline lookup yields CDR1 SGHNT and CDR2 YYREEE (reference sequence). DNA for the CDR3: TGTGCCAGCAGCTTGGAAGACCCCTACACTGAAGCTTTCTTT. Amino acid sequence: CASSLEDPYTEAFF. Full variable domain (missing parts from reference TRBV5-4 and TRBJ1-1): ETGVTQSPTHLIKTRGQQVTLRCSSQSGHNTVSWYQQALGQGPQFIFQYYREEENGRGNFPPRFSGLQFPNYSSELNVNALELDDSALYLCASSLEDPYTEAFFGQGTRLTVV.

This clonotype appeared a few times. The genes are TRBV9 and TRBJ1-6; D perhaps matches TRBD1 (6 bases). V was clipped by 0 bases and J by 2 bases, with 15 bases between them. Germline V gene data show CDR1 as SGDLS and CDR2 as YYNGEE. The CDR3 runs to 18 residues. This chain's CDR3 is CASSVEVAGGAYNSPLHF. The CDR3 DNA sequence: TGTGCCAGCAGCGTAGAAGTTGCGGGGGGCGCCTATAATTCACCCCTCCACTTT.

In its sample, this clonotype was seen a few times. The chain employs TRBV20-1 and TRBJ2-7; 7 positions match TRBD2. V shed 4 bases, J shed 0 bases, and the junction held 6 bases outside the gene matches. Germline V lookup: CDR1 DFQATT, CDR2 SNEGSKA (reference sequence). There are 14 residues in the CDR3. CDR3 in amino acids: CSATGLWDSYEQYF. As DNA, the CDR3 is TGCAGTGCTACGGGACTATGGGACTCCTACGAGCAGTACTTC.

This clonotype turned up a few times. This rearrangement joins TRBV24-1 to TRBJ2-3; no clear D. Trimming took 12 bases from V and 1 from J, leaving 13 bases between them. Germline lookup yields CDR1 KGHDR and CDR2 SFDVKD. The CDR3 is 13 amino acids. In nucleotides, the CDR3 is TGTGCCGCCCGCCCTGCCGGCACAGATACGCAGTATTTT. It encodes CAARPAGTDTQYF.

This clonotype appeared many times. The chain uses TRBV13 and TRBJ2-1; no definite D call. Trimming left V 1 base short and J 9 bases short, with 16 bases between. The CDR3 extends over 15 amino acids. The V gene's germline CDR1 is PRHDT and CDR2 FYEKMQ (reference sequence). CDR3 sequence reads: CASSLVRLGELEQFF. The CDR3 DNA reads as TGTGCCAGCAGCTTAGTTCGGCTGGGTGAACTTGAGCAGTTCTTC.

This clonotype was seen many times. This chain connects TRBV27 to TRBJ1-1; D gene ambiguous. CDR3 length equals 14 residues. Trimming left V 3 bases short and J 2 bases short, with 10 bases between. Germline CDR1 is MNHEY and CDR2 is SMNVEV (reference sequence). CDR3 nucleotides: TGTGCCAGCAGTTTGAAGGGTCGTAACACTGAAGCTTTCTTT. Protein: CASSLKGRNTEAFF.

This clonotype was counted only a few times. The chain carries TRBV12-3 or TRBV12-4 and TRBJ2-7; 8 bases match TRBD1. The CDR3 totals 14 residues. After removal of 7 bases from V and 0 bases from J, the junction contained 5 bases not matched to a gene. CDR3 region: CASTRQGSSYEQYF. CDR3 nucleotides: TGTGCCAGCACCAGACAGGGGAGCTCCTACGAGCAGTACTTC.

The V and J genes are TRBV4-2 and TRBJ2-7, with 7 bases lining up with TRBD1. V dropped 0 bases and J dropped 6; count of bases not matched to a gene: 5. The CDR3 covers 14 residues. The V gene's germline CDR1 is LGHNA and CDR2 YNFKEQ. The CDR3 spells CASSQDDRVSEQYF. The CDR3 nucleotides read TGTGCCAGCAGCCAAGACGACAGGGTTTCCGAGCAGTACTTC.

This clonotype occurred a few times. The rearrangement joins TRBV7-2 to TRBJ2-3; no reliable D call. This CDR3 comprises 13 residues. CDR1 SGHTA and CDR2 FQGNSA come from the germline V gene. V was trimmed by 3 bases and J by 1 base, leaving 5 bases between them. The CDR3: CASSFQGTDTQYF. CDR3 bases: TGTGCCAGCAGCTTTCAGGGCACAGATACGCAGTATTTT.

The rearrangement joins TRBV5-6 to TRBJ1-6; TRBD1 matches at 8 bases. The CDR3 length is 17 residues. Germline CDR1 is SGHDT and CDR2 is YYEEEE. The V segment lost 6 bases and the J segment 0 bases; nucleotides outside the gene matches: 8. In nucleotides, the CDR3 is TGTGCCAGCACCTTAGTCAGGGGGCGCTCCTATAATTCACCCCTCCACTTT. It encodes CASTLVRGRSYNSPLHF. The entire variable domain, with the rest obtained from reference TRBV5-6 and TRBJ1-6, is as follows: DAGVTQSPTHLIKTRGQQVTLRCSPKSGHDTVSWYQQALGQGPQFIFQYYEEEERQRGNFPDRFSGHQFPNYSSELNVNALLLGDSALYLCASTLVRGRSYNSPLHFGNGTRLTVT.

The chain uses TRBV3-1 and TRBJ2-7, with D unresolved. The CDR3 extends over 11 amino acids. Germline loops: CDR1 LGHDT, CDR2 YNNKEL (reference sequence). Trimming removed 1 base from V and 11 bases from J, with 9 bases in between. The chain's CDR3 is CASSQGPEKYF. The CDR3 nucleotides read TGTGCCAGCAGCCAAGGCCCGGAGAAGTACTTC.

This chain links TRBV27 with TRBJ2-7; 9 positions agree with TRBD1. The germline CDR1 and CDR2 sequences are MNHEY and SMNVEV (reference sequence). J lost 4 bases, V lost 3 bases, and 4 bases had no gene match. The CDR3 is 14 residues long. The CDR3 nucleotides are TGTGCCAGCAGTTTCCGACAGGGGGGGTACGAGCAGTACTTC. Translating it yields CASSFRQGGYEQYF.

This chain uses TRBV7-9 with TRBJ2-1, with 9 positions matching TRBD2. After removal of 5 bases from V and 3 bases from J, the junction contained 5 bases not matched to a gene. There are 15 residues in the CDR3. Germline V CDR1 and CDR2: SEHNR, FQNEAQ (reference sequence). CDR3 sequence reads: CASSPIAGVYNEQFF. The CDR3 bases are TGTGCCAGCAGCCCGATAGCGGGAGTCTACAATGAGCAGTTCTTC.

The chain uses TRBV20-1 and TRBJ1-5; D unresolved. The CDR3 is 14 residues long. Between the trimmed V and J ends, which lost 0 bases and 3 bases, there was a span of 9 bases. Germline CDR1 and CDR2: DFQATT and SNEGSKA (reference sequence). Written as DNA, the CDR3 is TGCAGTGCTAGAGATCCGACGGTCAATCAGCCCCAGCATTTT. Protein: CSARDPTVNQPQHF.

The chain recombines TRBV6-2 or TRBV6-3 with TRBJ2-3; 12 positions agree with TRBD2. The CDR3 sequence is 16 residues long. CDR1 and CDR2 from the germline V gene are MNHEY and SVGEGT. J gave up 4 bases and V 2 bases, and 4 bases lay outside the gene matches. CDR3 in amino acids: CASSYGLAGLSDTQYF. The CDR3 bases are TGTGCCAGCAGTTACGGACTAGCGGGATTATCAGATACGCAGTATTTT.

This clonotype was observed a handful of times. This chain links TRBV25-1 with TRBJ1-1; D uncertain. The CDR3 has 14 residues. The V gene's germline CDR1 is MGHDK and CDR2 SYGVNS. The V end lost 3 bases, the J end lost 1 base, and 9 bases lay between the germline ends. The CDR3 region has the DNA TGTGCCAGCAGTGAGGTCAGCCCGAACACTGAAGCTTTCTTT. Its protein is CASSEVSPNTEAFF.